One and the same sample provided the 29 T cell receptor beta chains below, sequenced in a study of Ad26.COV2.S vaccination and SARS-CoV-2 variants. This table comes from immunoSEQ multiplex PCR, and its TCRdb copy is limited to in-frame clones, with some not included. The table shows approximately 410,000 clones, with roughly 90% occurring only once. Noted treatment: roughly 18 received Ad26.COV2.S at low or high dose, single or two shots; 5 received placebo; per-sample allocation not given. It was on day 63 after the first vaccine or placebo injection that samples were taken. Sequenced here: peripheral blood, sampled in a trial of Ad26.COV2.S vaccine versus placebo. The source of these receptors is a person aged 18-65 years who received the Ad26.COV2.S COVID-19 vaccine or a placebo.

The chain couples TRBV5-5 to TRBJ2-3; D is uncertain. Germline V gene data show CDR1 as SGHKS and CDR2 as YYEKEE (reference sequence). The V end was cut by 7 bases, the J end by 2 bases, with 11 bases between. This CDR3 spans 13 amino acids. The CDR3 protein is CASWPTATDTQYF. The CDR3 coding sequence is TGTGCCAGCTGGCCGACGGCCACAGATACGCAGTATTTT.

The CDR3 region is CASRDPNYGYTF. The CDR3 DNA reads as TGTGCCAGCAGAGATCCAAACTATGGCTACACCTTC. J is TRBJ1-2 and V is TRBV28; unclear D gene. This CDR3 is built from 12 residues. Germline CDR1 MDHEN, CDR2 SYDVKM. V was trimmed by 6 bases and J by 2 bases, leaving 7 bases between them.

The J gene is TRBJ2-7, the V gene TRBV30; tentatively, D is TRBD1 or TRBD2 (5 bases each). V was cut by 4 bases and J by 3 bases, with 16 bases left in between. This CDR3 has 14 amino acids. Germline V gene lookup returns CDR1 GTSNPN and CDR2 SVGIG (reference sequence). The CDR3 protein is CAWTRRGRVYEQYF. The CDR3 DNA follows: TGTGCCTGGACCCGCCGGGGCAGAGTCTACGAGCAGTACTTC.

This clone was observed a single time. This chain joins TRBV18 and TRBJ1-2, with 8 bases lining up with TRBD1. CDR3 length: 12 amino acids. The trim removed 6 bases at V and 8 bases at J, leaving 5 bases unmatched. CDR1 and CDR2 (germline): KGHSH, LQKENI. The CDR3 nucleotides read TGTGCCAGCTCGTGGACAGGGCAAGGCTACACCTTC. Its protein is CASSWTGQGYTF.

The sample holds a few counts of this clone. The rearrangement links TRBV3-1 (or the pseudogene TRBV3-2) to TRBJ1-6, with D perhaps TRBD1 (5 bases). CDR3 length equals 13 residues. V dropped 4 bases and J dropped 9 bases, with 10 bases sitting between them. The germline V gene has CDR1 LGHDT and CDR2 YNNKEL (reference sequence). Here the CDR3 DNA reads TGTGCCAGCAGCCCTAAAGGGGCTTCACCCCTCCACTTT. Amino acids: CASSPKGASPLHF.

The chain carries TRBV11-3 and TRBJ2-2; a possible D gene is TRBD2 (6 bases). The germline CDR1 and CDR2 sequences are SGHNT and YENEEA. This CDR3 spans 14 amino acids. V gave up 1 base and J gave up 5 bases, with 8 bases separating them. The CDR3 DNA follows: TGTGCCAGCAGCTTAGGGGGGGTGACCGGGGAGCTGTTTTTT. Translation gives CASSLGGVTGELFF.

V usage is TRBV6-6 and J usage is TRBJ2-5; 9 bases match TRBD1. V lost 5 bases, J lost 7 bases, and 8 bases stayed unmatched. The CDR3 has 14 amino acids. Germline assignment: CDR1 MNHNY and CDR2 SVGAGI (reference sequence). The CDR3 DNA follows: TGTGCCAGCAGTCAACCGGGACAGGGCGGGACCCAGTACTTC. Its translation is CASSQPGQGGTQYF.

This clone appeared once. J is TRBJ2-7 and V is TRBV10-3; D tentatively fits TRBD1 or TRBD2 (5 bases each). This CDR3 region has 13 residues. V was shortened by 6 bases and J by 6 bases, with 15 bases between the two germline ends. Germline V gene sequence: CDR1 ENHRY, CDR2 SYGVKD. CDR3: CAISGAGYGEQYF. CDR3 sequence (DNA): TGTGCCATCAGCGGGGCAGGGTACGGCGAGCAGTACTTC.

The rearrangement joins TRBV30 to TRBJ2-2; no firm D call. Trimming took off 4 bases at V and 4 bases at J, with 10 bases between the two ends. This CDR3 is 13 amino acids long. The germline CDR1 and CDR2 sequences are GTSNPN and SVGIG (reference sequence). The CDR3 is CAWNGWGTGELFF. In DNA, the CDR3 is TGTGCCTGGAACGGGTGGGGCACCGGGGAGCTGTTTTTT.

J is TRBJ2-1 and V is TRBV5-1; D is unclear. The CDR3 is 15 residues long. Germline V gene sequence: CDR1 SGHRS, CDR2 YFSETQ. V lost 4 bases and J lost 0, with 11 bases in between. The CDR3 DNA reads TGCGCCAGCAGCCCTAGTGGTAGCTCCTACAATGAGCAGTTCTTC. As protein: CASSPSGSSYNEQFF. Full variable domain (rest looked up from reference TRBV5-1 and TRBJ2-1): KAGVTQTPRYLIKTRGQQVTLSCSPISGHRSVSWYQQTPGQGLQFLFEYFSETQRNKGNFPGRFSGRQFSNSRSEMNVSTLELGDSALYLCASSPSGSSYNEQFFGPGTRLTVL.

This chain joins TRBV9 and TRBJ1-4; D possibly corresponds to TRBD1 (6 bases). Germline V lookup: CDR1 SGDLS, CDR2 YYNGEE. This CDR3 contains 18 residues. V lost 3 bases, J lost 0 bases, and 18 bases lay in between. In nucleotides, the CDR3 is TGTGCCAGCAGCGCTCCCCGGGGGGCAGCAGCAACTAATGAAAAACTGTTTTTT. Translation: CASSAPRGAAATNEKLFF.

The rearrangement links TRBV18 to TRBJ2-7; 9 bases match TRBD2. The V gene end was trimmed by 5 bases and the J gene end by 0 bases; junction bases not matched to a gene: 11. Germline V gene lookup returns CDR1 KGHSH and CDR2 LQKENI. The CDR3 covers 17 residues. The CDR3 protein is CASSTGLAGSPSYEQYF. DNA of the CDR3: TGTGCCAGCTCAACGGGGCTAGCGGGGAGTCCCTCCTACGAGCAGTACTTC.

CDR3 sequence reads: CASSKMGNTEAFF. As DNA, the CDR3 is TGTGCCAGCAGTAAGATGGGGAACACTGAAGCTTTCTTT. The chain is built from TRBV12-3 or TRBV12-4 and TRBJ1-1; D is ambiguous. V shed 5 bases and J shed 1 base, with 8 bases lying between them. CDR3 length: 13 amino acids.

CDR3 in amino acids: CASSLLGALSGNTIYF. Here the CDR3 DNA reads TGTGCCAGCAGCTTGTTGGGGGCCCTCTCTGGAAACACCATATATTTT. The rearrangement links TRBV7-2 to TRBJ1-3, with D possibly matching TRBD1 (6 bases). The germline gives CDR1 SGHTA, CDR2 FQGNSA. The V and J ends lost 3 bases and 0 bases respectively, with 12 bases between them. The CDR3 is 16 residues long.

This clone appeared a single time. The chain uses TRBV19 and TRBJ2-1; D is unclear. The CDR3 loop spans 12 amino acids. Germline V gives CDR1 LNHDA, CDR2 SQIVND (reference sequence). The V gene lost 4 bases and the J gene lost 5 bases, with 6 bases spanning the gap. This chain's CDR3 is CASSTYHNEQFF. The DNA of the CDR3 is TGTGCCAGTAGTACCTACCACAATGAGCAGTTCTTC. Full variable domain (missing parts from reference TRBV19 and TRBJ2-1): DGGITQSPKYLFRKEGQNVTLSCEQNLNHDAMYWYRQDPGQGLRLIYYSQIVNDFQKGDIAEGYSVSREKKESFPLTVTSAQKNPTAFYLCASSTYHNEQFFGPGTRLTVL.

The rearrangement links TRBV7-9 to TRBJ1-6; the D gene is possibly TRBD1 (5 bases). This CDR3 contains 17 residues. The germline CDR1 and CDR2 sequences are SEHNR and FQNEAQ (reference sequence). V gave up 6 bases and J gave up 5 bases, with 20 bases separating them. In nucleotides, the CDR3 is TGTGCCAGCAGTCAAGGAAGGGCGGGACGGGATAATTCACCCCTCCACTTT. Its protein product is CASSQGRAGRDNSPLHF.

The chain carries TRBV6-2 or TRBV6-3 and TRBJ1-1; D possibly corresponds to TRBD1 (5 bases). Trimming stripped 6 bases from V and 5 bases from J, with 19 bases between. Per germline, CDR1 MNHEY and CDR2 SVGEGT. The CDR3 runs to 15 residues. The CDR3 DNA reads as TGTGCCAGCAGCCAACTCGACAGCGGGACGACTGAAGCTTTCTTT. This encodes CASSQLDSGTTEAFF.

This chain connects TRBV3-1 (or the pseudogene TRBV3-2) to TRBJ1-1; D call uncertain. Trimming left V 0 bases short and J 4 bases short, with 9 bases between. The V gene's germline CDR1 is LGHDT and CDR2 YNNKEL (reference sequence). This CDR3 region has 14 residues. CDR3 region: CASSQDGAGTEAFF. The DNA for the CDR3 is TGTGCCAGCAGCCAAGATGGTGCGGGCACTGAAGCTTTCTTT.

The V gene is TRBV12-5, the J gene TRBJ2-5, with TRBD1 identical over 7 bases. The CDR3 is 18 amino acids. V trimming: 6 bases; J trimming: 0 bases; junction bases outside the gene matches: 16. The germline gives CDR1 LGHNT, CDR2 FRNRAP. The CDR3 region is CASGKRPLGQLYQETQYF. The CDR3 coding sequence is TGTGCTAGTGGAAAAAGGCCCTTGGGACAGTTGTACCAAGAGACCCAGTACTTC.

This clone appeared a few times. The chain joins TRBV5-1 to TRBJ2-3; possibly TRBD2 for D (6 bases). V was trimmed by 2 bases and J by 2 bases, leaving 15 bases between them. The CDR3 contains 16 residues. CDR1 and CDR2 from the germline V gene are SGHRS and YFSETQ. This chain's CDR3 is CASSLWVAEVTDTQYF. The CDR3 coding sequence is TGCGCCAGCAGCTTATGGGTAGCGGAGGTCACAGATACGCAGTATTTT.

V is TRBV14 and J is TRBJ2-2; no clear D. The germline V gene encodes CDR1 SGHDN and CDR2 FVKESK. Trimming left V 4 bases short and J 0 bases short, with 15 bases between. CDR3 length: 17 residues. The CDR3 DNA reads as TGTGCCAGCAGCCCCCAGCCCCTAACGTCGAACACCGGGGAGCTGTTTTTT. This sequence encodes CASSPQPLTSNTGELFF.

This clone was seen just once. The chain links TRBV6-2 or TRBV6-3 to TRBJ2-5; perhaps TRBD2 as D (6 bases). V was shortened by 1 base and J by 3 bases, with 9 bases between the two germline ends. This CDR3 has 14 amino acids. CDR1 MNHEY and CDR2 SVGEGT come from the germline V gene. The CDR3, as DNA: TGTGCCAGCAGTTACTTTGGCGGGAAAGAGACCCAGTACTTC. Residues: CASSYFGGKETQYF.

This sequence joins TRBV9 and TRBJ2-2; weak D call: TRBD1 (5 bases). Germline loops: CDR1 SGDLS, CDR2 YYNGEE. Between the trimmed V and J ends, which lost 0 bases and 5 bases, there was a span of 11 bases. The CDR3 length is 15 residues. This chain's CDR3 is CASSVDRGVTGELFF. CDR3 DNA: TGTGCCAGCAGCGTAGATAGGGGCGTAACCGGGGAGCTGTTTTTT.

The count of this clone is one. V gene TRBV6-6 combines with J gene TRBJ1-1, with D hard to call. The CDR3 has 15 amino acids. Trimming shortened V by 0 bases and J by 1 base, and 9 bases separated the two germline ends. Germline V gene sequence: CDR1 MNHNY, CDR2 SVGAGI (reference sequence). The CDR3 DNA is TGTGCCAGCAGTTACTCGCACGGGTCGAACACTGAAGCTTTCTTT. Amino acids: CASSYSHGSNTEAFF.

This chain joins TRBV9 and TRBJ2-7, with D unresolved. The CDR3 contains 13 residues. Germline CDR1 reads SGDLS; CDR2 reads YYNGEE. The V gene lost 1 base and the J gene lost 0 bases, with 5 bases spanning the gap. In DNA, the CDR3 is TGTGCCAGCAGCGTAACAGCCTCCTACGAGCAGTACTTC. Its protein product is CASSVTASYEQYF.

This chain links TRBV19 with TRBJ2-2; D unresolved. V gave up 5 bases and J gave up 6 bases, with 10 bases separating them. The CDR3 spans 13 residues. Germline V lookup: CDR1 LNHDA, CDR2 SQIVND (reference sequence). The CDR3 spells CASSPTRAGELFF. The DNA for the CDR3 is TGTGCCAGTAGTCCTACGAGAGCCGGGGAGCTGTTTTTT.

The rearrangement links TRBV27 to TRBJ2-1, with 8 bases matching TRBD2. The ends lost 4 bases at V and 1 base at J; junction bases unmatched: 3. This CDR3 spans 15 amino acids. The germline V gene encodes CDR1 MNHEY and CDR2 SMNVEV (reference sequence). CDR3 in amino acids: CASSYRGGSYNEQFF. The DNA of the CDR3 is TGTGCCAGCAGTTATCGGGGGGGTTCCTACAATGAGCAGTTCTTC.

This CDR3 reads CASSLGLAGASYEQYF. Here the CDR3 DNA reads TGTGCCAGCAGCTTAGGCCTAGCGGGGGCCTCCTACGAGCAGTACTTC. This chain joins TRBV7-2 and TRBJ2-7, with TRBD2 identical over 10 bases. Germline V CDR1 and CDR2: SGHTA, FQGNSA. CDR3 length equals 16 residues. V trimming: 1 base; J trimming: 0 bases; junction bases outside the gene matches: 3. Full variable domain (remainder filled in from reference TRBV7-2 and TRBJ2-7): GAGVSQSPSNKVTEKGKDVELRCDPISGHTALYWYRQSLGQGLEFLIYFQGNSAPDKSGLPSDRFSAERTGGSVSTLTIQRTQQEDSAVYLCASSLGLAGASYEQYFGPGTRLTVT.

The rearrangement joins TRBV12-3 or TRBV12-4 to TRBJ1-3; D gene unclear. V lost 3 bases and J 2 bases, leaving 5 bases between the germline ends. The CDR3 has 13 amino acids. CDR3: CASSFGTGNTIYF. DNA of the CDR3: TGTGCCAGCAGTTTTGGGACTGGAAACACCATATATTTT.